What follows is one T cell receptor (beta chain) and its context. J lost 0 bases, V lost 6 bases, and 8 bases had no gene match. There are 16 residues in the CDR3. Germline V gene sequence: CDR1 MRHNA, CDR2 SNTAGT. This specimen comes from a study of control samples from healthy donors and cancer patients. Sequencing used immunoSEQ multiplex PCR; TCRdb keeps in-frame clones, though not all of them. In the table there are 180,000 or so clones, 91% of which are singletons. This TCR came from a woman aged 30 to 39 in good health. The material sequenced was blood. V usage is TRBV6-4 and J usage is TRBJ1-1; 9 bases map to TRBD1. CDR3 bases: TGTGCCAGCAGAAAAACTGACAGGGGGTTGAACACTGAAGCTTTCTTT. This sequence encodes CASRKTDRGLNTEAFF.